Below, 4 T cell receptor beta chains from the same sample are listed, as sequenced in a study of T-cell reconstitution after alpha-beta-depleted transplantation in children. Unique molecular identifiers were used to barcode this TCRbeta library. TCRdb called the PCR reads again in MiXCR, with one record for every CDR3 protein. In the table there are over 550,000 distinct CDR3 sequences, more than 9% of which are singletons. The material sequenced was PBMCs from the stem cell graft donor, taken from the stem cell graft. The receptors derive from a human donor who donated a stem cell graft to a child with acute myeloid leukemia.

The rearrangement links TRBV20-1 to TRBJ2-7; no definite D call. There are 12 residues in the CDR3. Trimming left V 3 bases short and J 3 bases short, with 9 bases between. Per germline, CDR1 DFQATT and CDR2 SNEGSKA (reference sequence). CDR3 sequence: CSASAQNYEQYF. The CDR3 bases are TGCAGTGCTAGCGCCCAAAACTACGAGCAGTACTTC.

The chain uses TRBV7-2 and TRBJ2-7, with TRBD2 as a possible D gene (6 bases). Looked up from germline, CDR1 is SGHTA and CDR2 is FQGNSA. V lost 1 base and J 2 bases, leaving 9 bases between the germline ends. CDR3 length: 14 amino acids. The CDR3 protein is CASSLERVTYEQYF. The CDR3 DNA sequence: TGTGCCAGCAGCTTAGAGCGGGTCACCTACGAGCAGTACTTC.

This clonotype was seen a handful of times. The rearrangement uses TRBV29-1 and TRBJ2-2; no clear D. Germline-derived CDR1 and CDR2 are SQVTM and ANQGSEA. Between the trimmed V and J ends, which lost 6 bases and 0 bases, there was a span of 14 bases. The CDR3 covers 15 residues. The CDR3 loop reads CSVPGPAANTGELFF. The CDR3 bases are TGCAGCGTCCCCGGGCCGGCCGCGAACACCGGGGAGCTGTTTTTT.

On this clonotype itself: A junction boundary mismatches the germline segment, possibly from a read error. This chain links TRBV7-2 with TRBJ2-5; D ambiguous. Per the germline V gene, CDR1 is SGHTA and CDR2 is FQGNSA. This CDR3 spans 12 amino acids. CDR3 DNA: TGTGTCAGCAGCAAGACGGGAGAGACCCAGTACTTC. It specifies CVSSKTGETQYF.